The sample holds many counts of the clone carrying this T cell receptor beta chain. Its cognate antigen is unknown. The record originates from a study of CD8 T cells in ankylosing spondylitis. Germline V lookup: CDR1 DFQATT, CDR2 SNEGSKA (reference sequence). This CDR3 has 12 residues. Findings of the study overall: A motif of 7 to 9 highly homologous TCR beta variants was seen as apparently characteristic of ankylosing spondylitis blood.

Making use of molecular barcodes, quantitative 5'-RACE generated TCR beta libraries. TCRdb re-called the 5' RACE reads with MiXCR, one entry per CDR3 protein. Of some 250,000 distinct CDR3 sequences detected, around 25% appear once; the ten largest clones hold approximately 0.61%. The sequencing sample was made of blood, either unsorted or a sorted T cell fraction (not recorded which). The chain couples TRBV20-1 to TRBJ2-3; D might be TRBD2 (5 bases). This TCR was recovered from a male donor with ankylosing spondylitis or in good health (not recorded which). The CDR3 DNA reads TGCAGCCAACTAGGGCACACAGATACGCAGTATTTT. Translating it yields CSQLGHTDTQYF.